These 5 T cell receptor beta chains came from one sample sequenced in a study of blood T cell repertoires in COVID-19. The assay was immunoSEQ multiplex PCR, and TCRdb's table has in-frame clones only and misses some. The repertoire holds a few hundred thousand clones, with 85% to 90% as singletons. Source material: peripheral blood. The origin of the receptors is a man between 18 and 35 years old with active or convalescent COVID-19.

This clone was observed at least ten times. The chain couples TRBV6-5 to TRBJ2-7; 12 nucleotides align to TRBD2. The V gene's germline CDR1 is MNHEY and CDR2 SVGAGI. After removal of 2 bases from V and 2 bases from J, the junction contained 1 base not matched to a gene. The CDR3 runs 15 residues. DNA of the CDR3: TGTGCCAGCAGTTACACTAGCGGGGGGCCCTACGAGCAGTACTTC. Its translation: CASSYTSGGPYEQYF.

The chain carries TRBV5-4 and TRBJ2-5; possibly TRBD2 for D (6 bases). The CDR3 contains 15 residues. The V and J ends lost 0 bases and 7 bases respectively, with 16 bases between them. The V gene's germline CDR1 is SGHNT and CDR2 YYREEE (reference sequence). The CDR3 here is CASSLARGSSGTQYF. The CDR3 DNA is TGTGCCAGCAGCTTGGCACGGGGGTCCTCGGGGACCCAGTACTTC.

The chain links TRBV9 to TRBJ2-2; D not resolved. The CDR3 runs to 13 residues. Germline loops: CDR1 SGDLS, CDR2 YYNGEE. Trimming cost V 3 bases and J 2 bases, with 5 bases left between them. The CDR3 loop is CASSAHNTGELFF. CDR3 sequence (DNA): TGTGCCAGCAGCGCCCATAACACCGGGGAGCTGTTTTTT.

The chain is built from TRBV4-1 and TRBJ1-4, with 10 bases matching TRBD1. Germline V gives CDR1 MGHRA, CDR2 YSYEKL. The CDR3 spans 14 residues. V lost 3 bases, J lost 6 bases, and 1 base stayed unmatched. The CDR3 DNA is TGCGCCAGCAGCCAGACAGGGGGCCATGAAAAACTGTTTTTT. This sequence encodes CASSQTGGHEKLFF.

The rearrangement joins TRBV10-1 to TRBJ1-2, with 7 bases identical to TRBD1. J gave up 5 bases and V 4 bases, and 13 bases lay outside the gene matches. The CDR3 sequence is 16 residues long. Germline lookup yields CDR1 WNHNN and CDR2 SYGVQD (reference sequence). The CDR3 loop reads CASSGGRKDRLYGYTF. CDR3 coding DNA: TGCGCCAGCAGTGGGGGGAGAAAGGACAGGCTGTATGGCTACACCTTC.